This T cell receptor (beta chain) was sequenced in a study of identical twins. TCRdb passed the 5' RACE reads through MiXCR, listing each CDR3 protein once. The data show 550,000 to 800,000 distinct CDR3 sequences, with roughly 7.2% seen just once and less than 2% held by the top ten. There are many counts of this clonotype. In germline, CDR1 is SNHLY, CDR2 FYNNEI. The CDR3 extends over 12 amino acids. Trimming stripped 6 bases from V and 7 bases from J, with 10 bases between. This sample also belongs to another study, concerning yellow fever vaccine responses in identical twins. That paper notes: Twins' vaccine T cell responses were reported to seem partly convergent and partly personalized.

This sequence joins TRBV2 and TRBJ2-1, with TRBD2 as a possible D gene (6 bases). Sequencing was done on a sample of PBMCs. The receptor was derived from a woman aged 18-29 years in good health. This chain's CDR3 is CASSETRNEQFF. CDR3 bases: TGTGCCAGCAGCGAGACTAGGAATGAGCAGTTCTTC.